This T cell receptor beta chain was sequenced in a study of cytomegalovirus exposure and HLA in healthy donors (TCRdb year 2017). Describing the broader study: An earlier analysis of roughly 630 of the donors reported approximately 290 Gb of sequence data and 117 million unique TCR beta sequences from 150 million to 200 million T cells. Roughly 290 gigabases of sequencing data and around 88 million unique TCR sequences made up an early release that covered under 750 HLA-typed donors. Among the roughly 400 genotyped donors, around 81% belonged to the genetic ancestry cluster associated with self-reported Caucasian donors. The aim of the study was to test whether cataloging public T cell receptors could identify signatures of past pathogen exposure. The T cell repertoires of 666 subjects were profiled by immunosequencing and related to cytomegalovirus serostatus. Along with the roughly 670-subject first cohort, a separate validation cohort of 120 different subjects was used. To predict cytomegalovirus infection status, the study combined high-throughput TCR immunosequencing, statistical association of individual TCRs with disease status, and machine learning. In a later analysis, previously published TCR beta repertoires from 666 donors were re-analyzed and high-resolution HLA genotyping was added so that TCR occurrence patterns could be studied. The later analysis used no new phenotypic data to find candidate immune exposures, relying instead on TCR beta sequences and their occurrence across donors. An earlier analysis of several hundred of the donors applied high-throughput TCR beta sequencing to assess whether each TCR beta V gene segment acted as functional or pseudogenic. Alongside the repertoire data, information on donor age, sex, ethnicity and CMV serostatus was compiled. A later genetic analysis took genome-wide SNP genotypes for about three fifths of the 666 donors and used that subset as a discovery cohort. Every discovery cohort repertoire had been produced on one sequencing platform. HLA typing covered class I and class II loci at four-digit resolution. Typing coverage differed by locus: A, B, C, DRB1 and DQB1 were typed in roughly 629-630 donors, DQA1 in 500 to 550, DPA1 in roughly 590, and DPB1 in around 440. Roughly 5 DR-DQ haplotypes were handled as single units for association and clustering, since linkage in the cohort was strong. Among almost 400 genotyped donors of the cohort, an average of around 240,000 unique TCR beta nucleotide sequences were sequenced per donor, roughly a sixth of them non-productive.

With regard to this clone: It lacks a known antigen. Base qualities were left out, and no much larger clone turns up one base away.

What the authors observed across the whole study: Roughly uniform sequencing depth across donors was assumed in presence/absence analyses, although this assumption may not hold. A further reported finding was that TCR beta sequences accurately predicted the HLA-A and HLA-B alleles for most subjects in the first cohort. The earlier analysis of fewer than 750 of the donors excluded over 15 rarely observed V segments, including chromosome 9 orphons, because counts were too low. A later genetic analysis associated a missense DCLRE1C variant with V-gene and J-gene trimming of TCR beta chains, and an independent cohort replicated the association. Across donors, most TCR sequences were observed very rarely, whereas some public TCRs were present in many individuals. This cohort had only TCR beta chains sequenced, and the lack of alpha or paired-chain data limited which features could be detected. Three of the identified cytomegalovirus-associated TCR beta chains were confirmed in vitro to be specific for cytomegalovirus antigens. Compared with equally common non-associated chains, HLA-associated TCR beta chains in a later analysis were more clonally expanded and had lower generation probabilities. According to the authors, the approach could potentially be generalized to other disease states and immunological phenotypes. A later genetic analysis reported fewer N-insertions in productive TCRs among donors in an Asian-associated ancestry cluster than the roughly 720-donor mean. A later analysis associated some 17,000 TCR beta sequences with specific HLA alleles at a false discovery rate of 0.05. Linkage disequilibrium might explain the correlated functional status among segregating V segments, but an unknown experimental factor could not be excluded. In a later analysis, TCR association rates were found to vary across HLA loci, with the most associated TCRs seen for DRB1 alleles and the fewest for HLA-C alleles. The sequencing pipeline was judged likely to have produced a cluster of highly shared sequence variants as a technical artifact. Assigning TCR associations to individual alleles was difficult when HLA alleles, especially DR and DQ, strongly co-occurred. The 87-base-pair reads could not distinguish some IMGT-functional V segments, including TRBV6-2 and TRBV6-3, so those segments were excluded. Because HLA typing was missing for some donors at each locus, association tests included only the typed subset. The classifier was reported to diagnose cytomegalovirus status with high specificity and sensitivity in both the original and validation cohorts. For the cohort, immune exposure information was limited to CMV serostatus. In the study, 150 to 200 TCR beta chains were listed as associated with cytomegalovirus. A later analysis reported that several top co-occurrence clusters appeared linked to parvovirus B19, influenza, CMV and Epstein-Barr virus. An earlier analysis of several hundred of the donors showed that most TCR beta V segments appeared in productive rearrangements either about 87% or about 30% of the time, which broadly matched IMGT annotations. A later analysis found that most CMV-associated TCR beta chains appeared HLA-restricted, with HLA associations seemingly driven largely by CMV exposure.

V loses 6 bases at its end and J loses 4 bases; junction bases beyond the gene matches: 8. The CDR3 holds 14 amino acids from the cysteine to the phenylalanine. The retained sequence is limited to the CDR3, 42 bases, with the frame set at the first base. Per the germline V gene, WSHSY is the CDR1 and SAAADI is the CDR2. The cohort comprised 666 healthy bone marrow donors. Cohort members were all nominally healthy when sampled, although unrecorded immune exposures were likely present. The donor tested CMV seronegative, placing the donor among the 350 or so seronegative members of the cohort. A peripheral blood sample was collected from each donor, and TCR beta sequencing was performed on peripheral blood mononuclear cells. Genomic DNA was extracted from the blood cell samples with the Qiagen DNeasy Blood Extraction Kit. Library creation used the immunoSEQ multiplex PCR assay. For the multiplex PCR, a mixture combining 60 forward primers for TCR Vbeta segments and 13 reverse primers for TCR Jbeta segments was used. The CDR3 region of rearranged TCR beta genes was amplified from genomic DNA by a multiplex PCR assay. Amplified TCR beta libraries were sequenced as 87-base-pair reads on the Illumina HiSeq System. Per the original workflow: Across the 600 to 700 repertoires, a later analysis counted 80 million or so unique TCR beta chains, some 11 million of which were shared by at least two donors. A nearest-neighbor algorithm error-corrected the raw reads and collapsed the reads into unique sequences, merging closely related sequences to remove PCR and sequencing errors. Alignment of CDR3 sequences to IMGT reference sequences was used to assign V, D and J gene segments. For a sequence to be retained, a match of at least six nucleotides to both a V gene segment and a J gene segment was required. A rearrangement counted as productive if the CDR3 had no stop codons and remained in frame with V and J, and every other rearrangement counted as non-productive. Following IMGT convention, CDR3 was defined as the stretch from the second conserved V-encoded cysteine to the conserved J-encoded phenylalanine. In an earlier analysis of around 540 of the donors, sequences lacking an unambiguous match to a single V gene segment were excluded. In an earlier analysis of some 590 of the donors, V segments were called functional above 56.7% productive rearrangements and were called segregating when the between-donor standard deviation exceeded 5%. A statistical classification framework was developed to diagnose cytomegalovirus status using the catalog of TCR beta chain sequences. A later analysis assigned V and J genes by comparing TCR nucleotide sequences with IMGT/GENE-DB human TR gene sequences. A later analysis assigned CDR3 sequences and most-parsimonious VDJ recombination scenarios with the TCRdist pipeline. A later analysis defined each TCR beta chain by its CDR3 amino acid sequence plus V-gene family, and excluded reads lacking a unique V-gene family. As a way to deal with suspected cross-contamination and a sequencing artifact, a later analysis dropped 500 to 700 nucleotide sequences that were highly shared and had low generation probability. A later analysis calculated a clonal expansion index for each public chain from normalized within-repertoire ranks of inferred template counts. A later analysis computed generation probabilities with a VDJ recombination model fitted to out-of-frame rearrangements, and checked the results against IGoR. In a later analysis, TCR-TCR, TCR-HLA and TCR-CMV co-occurrence was scored with hypergeometric tests, and a repertoire-size bias correction was applied to TCR pairs. In a later analysis, false discovery rates were estimated by permuting HLA or CMV assignments 20 times. In a later analysis, co-occurring TCRs were grouped with DBSCAN, and TCRdist sequence similarity was added when clustering was performed within HLA-allele-positive subsets. Co-occurrence clustering excluded repertoires with fewer than 30,000 or more than 120,000 public chains, plus five with anomalous nucleotide sharing. TCRdb provides this immuneACCESS table in a form limited to in-frame rearrangements. Some clones are lacking; in checked studies, under half of them reflect an unresolved V gene, and why the rest are absent is not known. V, J and clone size reflect that table, while D and trimming were determined from the DNA. The sample table shows 210,000 or so clones, and about 77% are seen once. Clones ranked in the top ten supply around 0.45% of the sample.

Recombination joined TRBV10-2 with TRBJ1-1; 7 junctional bases match TRBD1. The material sequenced was PBMCs. The receptor was isolated from a boy under 18 in good health and CMV-seronegative. DNA sequence: TGCGCCAGCAGGATGACAGGGCAGGGCACTGAAGCTTTCTTT. It codes for CASRMTGQGTEAFF.